The 28 T cell receptor beta chains in this list originate from one sample, sequenced in a study of blood T cells in healthy people across ages. Primed by a sample-barcoded 5' primer and a J-beta primer mix, a second PCR proceeded for about 7 to 11 cycles. One entry per CDR3 protein results from TCRdb running MiXCR on the 5' RACE reads. Altogether 700,000 to 850,000 distinct CDR3 sequences are present, 53% being singletons, with the ten largest covering under 50%. The specimen sequenced was blood. Receptors originate from a man older than 75 in good health.

The J gene is TRBJ2-5, the V gene TRBV28; D call uncertain. V gave up 2 bases and J gave up 1 base, with 14 bases separating them. CDR3 size: 16 residues. In germline, CDR1 is MDHEN, CDR2 SYDVKM. The CDR3 loop reads CASSLLPGQAQETQYF. The CDR3 bases are TGTGCCAGCAGTTTACTCCCCGGGCAGGCCCAAGAGACCCAGTACTTC. Filled out from reference TRBV28 and TRBJ2-5, the complete variable domain reads DVKVTQSSRYLVKRTGEKVFLECVQDMDHENMFWYRQDPGLGLRLIYFSYDVKMKEKGDIPEGYSVSREKKERFSLILESASTNQTSMYLCASSLLPGQAQETQYFGPGTRLLVL.

The chain recombines TRBV20-1 with TRBJ1-4; D may be TRBD1 (5 bases). Deletions cut 5 bases from V and 5 bases from J, with 15 bases between. This CDR3 has 14 residues. CDR1 is DFQATT and CDR2 is SNEGSKA in the germline V gene (reference sequence). In DNA form, the CDR3 reads TGCAGTGCTGCACCAGGGAAGAGCAATGAAAAACTGTTTTTT. Translation gives CSAAPGKSNEKLFF.

The chain recombines TRBV20-1 with TRBJ1-2; D may be TRBD1 (5 bases). Germline-derived CDR1 and CDR2 are DFQATT and SNEGSKA (reference sequence). This CDR3 is 13 amino acids long. V dropped 3 bases and J dropped 2 bases, with 10 bases sitting between them. CDR3 loop: CSASDSPNYGYTF. The CDR3 coding sequence is TGCAGTGCTAGTGACAGTCCCAACTATGGCTACACCTTC.

V is TRBV29-1 and J is TRBJ2-3, with 10 positions matching TRBD2. Trimming cost V 7 bases and J 4 bases; bases outside gene matches: 8. CDR3 length: 14 residues. Per the germline V gene, CDR1 is SQVTM and CDR2 is ANQGSEA. Here the CDR3 reads CSAPGTSVSDTQYF. CDR3 nucleotides: TGCAGCGCCCCCGGGACTAGCGTGTCAGATACGCAGTATTTT.

The CDR3 coding sequence is TGTGCCAGCTCACTTGGACTAGAAGGGGGCGAGCAGTACTTC. Protein product: CASSLGLEGGEQYF. The genes are TRBV18 and TRBJ2-7; D might be TRBD2 (7 bases). Germline V gives CDR1 KGHSH, CDR2 LQKENI. This CDR3 comprises 14 residues. Trimming cost V 4 bases and J 6 bases, with 16 bases left between them.

This rearrangement joins TRBV6-5 to TRBJ2-3, with D perhaps given as TRBD1 or TRBD2 (5 bases each). Trimming took 2 bases from V and 8 from J, leaving 17 bases between them. The CDR3 is 15 amino acids. Germline-derived CDR1 and CDR2 are MNHEY and SVGAGI. The CDR3 bases are TGTGCCAGCAGTTACGGTTCGGGACCGACCTCTACGCAGTATTTT. Translation gives CASSYGSGPTSTQYF.

The CDR3 protein is CSVGGWNTEAFF. The CDR3 DNA follows: TGCAGCGTTGGAGGGTGGAACACTGAAGCTTTCTTT. The chain uses TRBV29-1 and TRBJ1-1; D gene unclear. The CDR3 length is 12 residues. V gave up 4 bases and J gave up 1 base, with 7 bases separating them. Germline V lookup: CDR1 SQVTM, CDR2 ANQGSEA.

For this clonotype: A much larger clonotype is one base distant, so this may be a read error. The genes are TRBV6-5 and TRBJ1-2; D not certain. The CDR3 is 15 amino acids. The ends were cut back, 5 bases at V and 0 bases at J, with 13 bases in the middle. Germline V CDR1 and CDR2: MNHEY, SVGAGI. CDR3 protein: CASSRPEGANYGYTF. As DNA, the CDR3 is TGTGCCAGCAGTCGCCCGGAGGGCGCTAACTATGGCTACACCTTC.

The rearrangement uses TRBV5-1 and TRBJ1-2; D possibly corresponds to TRBD1 (5 bases). Germline values: CDR1 SGHRS, CDR2 YFSETQ. The V gene lost 0 bases and the J gene lost 4 bases, with 16 bases spanning the gap. This CDR3 comprises 16 residues. The CDR3: CASSLATGTDLYGYTF. The DNA for the CDR3 is TGCGCCAGCAGCTTGGCCACCGGGACGGACCTCTATGGCTACACCTTC.

Here the CDR3 reads CASSQGGTGEQPQHF. For the CDR3, the DNA is TGTGCCAGCAGCCAAGGGGGAACGGGGGAGCAGCCCCAGCATTTT. The J gene is TRBJ1-5, the V gene TRBV4-2; D may be TRBD1 (5 bases). Trimming cost V 1 base and J 7 bases, with 14 bases left between them. The CDR3 consists of 15 residues. CDR1 and CDR2 (germline): LGHNA, YNFKEQ.

This clonotype has only a few counts. The chain carries TRBV15 and TRBJ2-1; 11 bases match TRBD2. The germline CDR1 and CDR2 sequences are LNHNV and YYDKDF (reference sequence). Trimming removed 6 bases from V and 13 bases from J; junction bases left unmatched: 14. CDR3 size: 15 residues. CDR3 in DNA: TGTGCCACCAGGGCGGAGGGACTAGCGGTACTAGACCAGTTCTTC. This translates into CATRAEGLAVLDQFF.

A remark on this clonotype: No conserved phenylalanine or tryptophan is present at the end of the CDR3, so a read error is the likely explanation. The V gene is TRBV7-2, the J gene TRBJ2-5; D may match TRBD1 or TRBD2 (5 bases each). This CDR3 comprises 14 residues. V was shortened by 5 bases and J by 6 bases, with 16 bases between the two germline ends. Per the germline V gene, CDR1 is SGHTA and CDR2 is FQGNSA. CDR3 nucleotide sequence: TGTGCCAGCAGCCAAACGGGACCTGCGAAGACCCAGTACTTA. It codes for CASSQTGPAKTQYL.

This rearrangement joins TRBV25-1 to TRBJ2-2; D gene uncertain. The germline V gene encodes CDR1 MGHDK and CDR2 SYGVNS. The V and J ends lost 6 bases and 4 bases respectively, with 12 bases between them. This CDR3 is 14 amino acids long. CDR3 DNA: TGTGCCAGCAGGCCGGTAGGGTCCACCGGGGAGCTGTTTTTT. Its protein product is CASRPVGSTGELFF.

The V call is TRBV20-1, the J call TRBJ2-3, with 11 bases fitting TRBD2. Germline V gene data show CDR1 as DFQATT and CDR2 as SNEGSKA (reference sequence). V dropped 2 bases and J dropped 2; count of bases not matched to a gene: 6. The CDR3 has 16 amino acids. The CDR3 DNA is TGCAGTGCTAGATCCGGGACTAGCGGTTACACAGATACGCAGTATTTT. Translating gives CSARSGTSGYTDTQYF.

Points on this clonotype: This sequence may be a read error, since a much larger clone differs from it by one base. The rearrangement joins TRBV7-2 to TRBJ2-3; TRBD2 might be the D (6 bases). Germline-derived CDR1 and CDR2 are SGHTA and FQGNSA. This CDR3 is 16 amino acids long. Here the CDR3 reads CAGSSGTLISTDTQYF. CDR3 DNA: TGTGCCGGCAGCTCCGGGACTCTTATTAGCACAGATACGCAGTATTTT.

The V gene is TRBV3-1, the J gene TRBJ1-5; unclear D gene. Per germline, CDR1 LGHDT and CDR2 YNNKEL (reference sequence). V shed 2 bases and J shed 0 bases, with 5 bases lying between them. The CDR3 runs 14 residues. CDR3 sequence: CASSQLSSNQPQHF. In DNA, the CDR3 is TGTGCCAGCAGCCAACTAAGTAGCAATCAGCCCCAGCATTTT. The full variable domain, with the rest looked up from reference TRBV3-1 and TRBJ1-5, is DTAVSQTPKYLVTQMGNDKSIKCEQNLGHDTMYWYKQDSKKFLKIMFSYNNKELIINETVPNRFSPKSPDKAHLNLHINSLELGDSAVYFCASSQLSSNQPQHFGDGTRLSIL.

This chain connects TRBV12-3 or TRBV12-4 to TRBJ2-7; TRBD2 is a possible D gene (6 bases). The CDR3 is 11 amino acids. The V end was cut by 11 bases, the J end by 1 base, with 9 bases between. This CDR3 reads CAREKSYEQYF. CDR3 DNA: TGTGCCCGGGAGAAATCCTACGAGCAGTACTTC.

The table lists this clonotype with a few counts. CDR3 nucleotide sequence: TGTGCCATCAGTGAAAACCTTGAGCAGTTCTTC. Protein product: CAISENLEQFF. The chain employs TRBV10-3 and TRBJ2-1; no reliable D call. The V end was cut by 3 bases, the J end by 9 bases, with 6 bases between. Germline-derived CDR1 and CDR2 are ENHRY and SYGVKD. This CDR3 spans 11 amino acids.

V and J are TRBV10-3 and TRBJ2-1, with 7 positions matching TRBD1. Trimming at V came to 6 bases and at J to 7 bases, leaving 9 bases not matched to a gene. This CDR3 comprises 14 residues. CDR1 and CDR2 (germline): ENHRY, SYGVKD. The CDR3 here is CAIRTGVLSNEQFF. The CDR3 DNA is TGTGCCATCAGAACAGGGGTGCTATCGAATGAGCAGTTCTTC.

This clonotype has a handful of counts. The chain is built from TRBV7-9 and TRBJ2-1; the match to TRBD2 covers 7 bases. The CDR3 has 15 residues. J was trimmed by 3 bases and V by 2 bases; bases with no gene match: 4. CDR1 and CDR2 from the germline V gene are SEHNR and FQNEAQ (reference sequence). The CDR3 bases are TGTGCCAGCAGCTTACGCGGGAGAGGCTACAATGAGCAGTTCTTC. It codes for CASSLRGRGYNEQFF.

This clonotype was seen only once. J is TRBJ2-7 and V is TRBV4-2, with 13 bases fitting TRBD2. The CDR3 is 16 amino acids. Per the germline V gene, CDR1 is LGHNA and CDR2 is YNFKEQ. V shed 1 base and J 7 bases; nucleotides not matched to a gene: 7. CDR3 protein: CASSQVGLAGKKEQYF. CDR3 nucleotide sequence: TGTGCCAGCAGCCAAGTGGGACTAGCGGGAAAGAAGGAGCAGTACTTC.

The chain carries TRBV20-1 and TRBJ2-1; D perhaps matches TRBD2 (6 bases). Gene TRBJ2-7 matches the end of the DNA better, so the J call may be wrong. The germline gives CDR1 DFQATT, CDR2 SNEGSKA (reference sequence). This CDR3 has 18 amino acids. The DNA for the CDR3 is TGCAGTGCTAGTCTGTGGGGCGGGACCCCGAACTCCTACAATGAGCAGTACTTC. This gives the protein CSASLWGGTPNSYNEQYF.

The rearrangement links TRBV2 to TRBJ1-1, with D tentatively TRBD1 (6 bases). Trimming shortened V by 5 bases and J by 4 bases, and 17 bases separated the two germline ends. Looked up from germline, CDR1 is SNHLY and CDR2 is FYNNEI. The CDR3 covers 15 residues. CDR3 in amino acids: CASSQGQVGITEAFF. The CDR3 coding sequence is TGTGCCAGCAGTCAGGGGCAGGTTGGGATCACTGAAGCTTTCTTT.

This rearrangement joins TRBV20-1 to TRBJ2-7; TRBD2 is a possible D gene (5 bases). Germline-derived CDR1 and CDR2 are DFQATT and SNEGSKA (reference sequence). The CDR3 has 11 amino acids. V dropped 8 bases and J dropped 6 bases, with 14 bases sitting between them. For the CDR3, the DNA is TGCAGTCTAGGGCCTAGCCTCGAGCAGTACTTC. Amino acids: CSLGPSLEQYF.

The rearrangement uses TRBV6-2 or TRBV6-3 and TRBJ2-5, with D perhaps TRBD1 (6 bases). Germline lookup yields CDR1 MNHEY and CDR2 SVGEGT. Trimming pared 2 bases from V and 2 bases from J, leaving 21 bases between. The CDR3 is 18 amino acids. The CDR3 protein is CASSYPGHKAQRQETQYF. In DNA form, the CDR3 reads TGTGCCAGCAGTTACCCGGGACATAAGGCCCAACGACAAGAGACCCAGTACTTC.

This clonotype was counted a few times. The chain combines TRBV12-3 or TRBV12-4 with TRBJ2-1, with 9 positions matching TRBD2. The CDR3 is 20 residues long. With 7 bases clipped from V and 4 bases from J, the junction kept 23 bases outside the gene matches. This chain's CDR3 is CASNLSGLLGSGSKYNEQFF. Written as DNA, the CDR3 is TGTGCCAGCAACCTTTCAGGACTACTTGGTAGCGGGAGTAAGTACAATGAGCAGTTCTTC.

The gene calls are TRBV29-1 and TRBJ2-4, with no clear D. The CDR3 contains 14 residues. The germline CDR1 and CDR2 sequences are SQVTM and ANQGSEA. V was cut by 5 bases and J by 6 bases, with 17 bases left in between. The DNA for the CDR3 is TGCAGCGTTAGGTCCCCGGGCAGTCCAAACATTCAGTACTTC. Its protein product is CSVRSPGSPNIQYF.

This clonotype has just a few counts. J is TRBJ2-1 and V is TRBV5-1; TRBD1 agrees at 8 bases. Per germline, CDR1 SGHRS and CDR2 YFSETQ. This CDR3 has 13 residues. The ends lost 2 bases at V and 10 bases at J; junction bases unmatched: 5. The CDR3: CASSLGQGIEQFF. The CDR3 DNA sequence: TGCGCCAGCAGCTTAGGACAGGGAATAGAGCAGTTCTTC.